These 12 T cell receptor beta chains share one sample of origin, sequenced in a study of monozygotic twins with inflammatory bowel disease. TCRdb reprocessed the 5' RACE reads, keeping one entry per CDR3 protein, no DNA. This repertoire comprises 440,000 or so distinct CDR3 sequences; its ten largest clones make up 2.4%. Sequencing was performed on blood. The origin of the receptors is a human donor with ulcerative colitis or Crohn's disease, or a healthy co-twin of an affected twin (not recorded which).

The CDR3 spells CASSQSDGNTGELFF. The V gene is TRBV4-1, the J gene TRBJ2-2. Germline assignment: CDR1 MGHRA and CDR2 YSYEKL. The CDR3 sequence is 15 residues long.

This chain links TRBV9 with TRBJ2-3; TCRdb's D call of TRBD2 is untestable without DNA. In germline, CDR1 is SGDLS, CDR2 YYNGEE. The CDR3 is 16 residues long. CDR3 in amino acids: CASSQSAGGPTDTQYF.

The genes are TRBV20-1 and TRBJ1-1; the TRBD1 assignment by TCRdb is unverifiable without DNA. In germline, CDR1 is DFQATT, CDR2 SNEGSKA (reference sequence). The CDR3 has 14 residues. The CDR3 reads CSARPGHFLAEAFF.

The chain employs TRBV28 and TRBJ2-7; TCRdb's D call, TRBD2, is unchecked because there is no DNA. Germline CDR1 and CDR2: MDHEN and SYDVKM. The CDR3 totals 20 residues. The CDR3 here is CASSPNPLAGRLLGSYEQYF.

J is TRBJ2-1 and V is TRBV6-5; TCRdb returns TRBD1, unconfirmable since there is no DNA. CDR1 is MNHEY, CDR2 SVGAGI, per germline. There are 16 residues in the CDR3. The CDR3 loop reads CASSYQAGKGGNEQFF.

The chain carries TRBV28 and TRBJ2-1; lacking DNA, the TRBD2 call made by TCRdb goes unchecked. There are 18 residues in the CDR3. Germline values: CDR1 MDHEN, CDR2 SYDVKM. CDR3 protein: CASRPGTAGTSGSLEQFF.

J is TRBJ2-7 and V is TRBV5-5; TCRdb's D call, TRBD2, is unchecked because there is no DNA. CDR3 length: 16 amino acids. Germline lookup yields CDR1 SGHKS and CDR2 YYEKEE (reference sequence). The CDR3 region is CASSLVGGLSSYEQYF.

This rearrangement joins TRBV5-1 to TRBJ1-2; TCRdb names TRBD1, which stays unverified in the absence of DNA. Germline CDR1 and CDR2: SGHRS and YFSETQ. The CDR3 loop spans 15 amino acids. CDR3 loop: CASSLGGRDDYGYTF. Filled out from reference TRBV5-1 and TRBJ1-2, the complete variable domain reads KAGVTQTPRYLIKTRGQQVTLSCSPISGHRSVSWYQQTPGQGLQFLFEYFSETQRNKGNFPGRFSGRQFSNSRSEMNVSTLELGDSALYLCASSLGGRDDYGYTFGSGTRLTVV.

The gene calls are TRBV5-1 and TRBJ2-2. CDR3 length equals 14 residues. The V gene's germline CDR1 is SGHRS and CDR2 YFSETQ. CDR3: CASSFLGKDGELFF.

The chain recombines TRBV5-4 with TRBJ2-7; TCRdb's D call, TRBD2, is unchecked because there is no DNA. The CDR3 sequence is 16 residues long. Germline V gene sequence: CDR1 SGHNT, CDR2 YYREEE (reference sequence). CDR3 amino acids: CASSLHSGMSSYEQYF.

J is TRBJ2-1 and V is TRBV18; TCRdb reports TRBD1, a call that lacks DNA to check it against. Looked up from germline, CDR1 is KGHSH and CDR2 is LQKENI. This CDR3 has 11 residues. The CDR3 sequence is CASSSGTDPFF.

The chain recombines TRBV4-1 with TRBJ2-7; the TCRdb call, TRBD1, lacks DNA for checking. The CDR3 totals 18 residues. Germline V gene lookup returns CDR1 MGHRA and CDR2 YSYEKL. This CDR3 reads CASSQVGGVWTGVYEQYF.